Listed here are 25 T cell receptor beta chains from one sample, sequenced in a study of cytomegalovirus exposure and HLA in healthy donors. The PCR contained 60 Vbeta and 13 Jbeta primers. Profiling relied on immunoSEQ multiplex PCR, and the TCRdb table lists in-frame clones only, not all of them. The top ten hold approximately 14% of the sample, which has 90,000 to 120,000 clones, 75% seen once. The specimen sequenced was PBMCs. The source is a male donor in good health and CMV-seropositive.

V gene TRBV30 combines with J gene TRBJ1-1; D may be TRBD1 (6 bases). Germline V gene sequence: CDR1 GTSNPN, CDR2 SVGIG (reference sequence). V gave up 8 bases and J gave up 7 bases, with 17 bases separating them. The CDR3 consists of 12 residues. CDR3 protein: CAAGGVRGEAFF. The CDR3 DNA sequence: TGTGCCGCGGGGGGCGTAAGGGGTGAAGCTTTCTTT.

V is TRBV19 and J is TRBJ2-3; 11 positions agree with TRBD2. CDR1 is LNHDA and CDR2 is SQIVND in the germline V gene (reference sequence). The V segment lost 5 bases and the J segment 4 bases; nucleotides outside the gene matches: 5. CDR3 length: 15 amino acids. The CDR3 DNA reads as TGTGCCAGTAGTTATGGGACTAGCGGTTCAGATACGCAGTATTTT. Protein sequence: CASSYGTSGSDTQYF.

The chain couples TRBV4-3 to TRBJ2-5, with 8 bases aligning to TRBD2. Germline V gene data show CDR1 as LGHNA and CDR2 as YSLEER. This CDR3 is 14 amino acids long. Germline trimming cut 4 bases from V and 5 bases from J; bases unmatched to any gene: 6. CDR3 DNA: TGCGCCAGCAGCCTCGGGGGGGCCGGCGAGACCCAGTACTTC. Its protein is CASSLGGAGETQYF.

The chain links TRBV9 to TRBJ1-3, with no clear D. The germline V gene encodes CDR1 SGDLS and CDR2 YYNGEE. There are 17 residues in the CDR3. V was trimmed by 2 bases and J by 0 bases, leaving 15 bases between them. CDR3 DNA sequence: TGTGCCAGCAGCGTGAGAGGGTCACGAACCTCTGGAAACACCATATATTTT. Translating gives CASSVRGSRTSGNTIYF.

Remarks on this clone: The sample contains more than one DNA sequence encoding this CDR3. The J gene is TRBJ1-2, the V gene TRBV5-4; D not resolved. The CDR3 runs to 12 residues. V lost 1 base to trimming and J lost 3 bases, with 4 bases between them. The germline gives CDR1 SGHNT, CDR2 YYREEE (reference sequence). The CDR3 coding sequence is TGTGCCAGCAGCTTGACGGACTATGGCTACACCTTC. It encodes CASSLTDYGYTF.

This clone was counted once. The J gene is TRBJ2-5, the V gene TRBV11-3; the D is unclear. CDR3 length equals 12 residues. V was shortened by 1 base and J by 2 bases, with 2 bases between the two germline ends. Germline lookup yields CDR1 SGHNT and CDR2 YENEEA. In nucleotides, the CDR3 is TGTGCCAGCAGCTTAGCTCAAGAGACCCAGTACTTC. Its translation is CASSLAQETQYF.

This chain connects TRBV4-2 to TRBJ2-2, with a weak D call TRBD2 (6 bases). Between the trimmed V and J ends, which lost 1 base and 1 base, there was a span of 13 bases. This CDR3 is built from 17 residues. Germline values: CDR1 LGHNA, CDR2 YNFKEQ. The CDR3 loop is CASSQVGGRGNTGELFF. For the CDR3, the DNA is TGTGCCAGCAGCCAAGTGGGAGGTAGAGGGAACACCGGGGAGCTGTTTTTT.

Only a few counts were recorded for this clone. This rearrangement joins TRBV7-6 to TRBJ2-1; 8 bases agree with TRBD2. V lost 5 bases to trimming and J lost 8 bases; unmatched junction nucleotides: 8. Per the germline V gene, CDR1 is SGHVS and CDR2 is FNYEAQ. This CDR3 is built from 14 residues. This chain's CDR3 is CASSEPGLGHEQFF. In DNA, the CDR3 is TGTGCCAGCAGCGAACCGGGACTAGGCCATGAGCAGTTCTTC.

Written as DNA, the CDR3 is TGTGCCAGCAGTGAATCGGGTTACAATGAGCAGTTCTTC. It is translated as CASSESGYNEQFF. V usage is TRBV25-1 and J usage is TRBJ2-1; D ambiguous. Germline CDR1 reads MGHDK; CDR2 reads SYGVNS. V gave up 1 base and J gave up 4 bases, with 5 bases separating them. This CDR3 has 13 amino acids. The full variable domain, in which reference TRBV25-1 and TRBJ2-1 provide the parts outside the CDR3, is EADIYQTPRYLVIGTGKKITLECSQTMGHDKMYWYQQDPGMELHLIHYSYGVNSTEKGDLSSESTVSRIRTEHFPLTLESARPSHTSQYLCASSESGYNEQFFGPGTRLTVL.

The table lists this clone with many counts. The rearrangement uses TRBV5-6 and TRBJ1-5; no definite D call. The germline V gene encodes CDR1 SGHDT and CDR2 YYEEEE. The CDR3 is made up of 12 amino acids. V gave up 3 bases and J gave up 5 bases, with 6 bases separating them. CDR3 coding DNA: TGTGCCAGCAGCTCCTTAGATCAGCCCCAGCATTTT. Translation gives CASSSLDQPQHF.

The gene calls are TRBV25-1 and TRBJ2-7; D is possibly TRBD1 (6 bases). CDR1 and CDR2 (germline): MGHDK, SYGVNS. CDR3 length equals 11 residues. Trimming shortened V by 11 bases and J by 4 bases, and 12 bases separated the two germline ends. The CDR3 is CAVSQGYEQYF. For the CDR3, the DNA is TGTGCCGTCTCCCAGGGGTACGAGCAGTACTTC.

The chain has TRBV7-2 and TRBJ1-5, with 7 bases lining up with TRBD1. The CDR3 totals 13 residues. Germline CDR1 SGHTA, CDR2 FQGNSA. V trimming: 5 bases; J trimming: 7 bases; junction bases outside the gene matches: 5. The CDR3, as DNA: TGTGCCAGCAGCATAGAACAGGGGCAGCCCCAGCATTTT. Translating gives CASSIEQGQPQHF.

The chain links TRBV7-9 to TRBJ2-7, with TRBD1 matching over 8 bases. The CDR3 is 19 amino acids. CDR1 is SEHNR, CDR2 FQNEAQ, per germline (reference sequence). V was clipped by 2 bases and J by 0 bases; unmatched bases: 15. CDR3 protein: CASSLSGQAPKGDSYEQYF. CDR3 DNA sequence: TGTGCCAGCAGCTTATCGGGACAGGCGCCTAAAGGGGACTCCTACGAGCAGTACTTC.

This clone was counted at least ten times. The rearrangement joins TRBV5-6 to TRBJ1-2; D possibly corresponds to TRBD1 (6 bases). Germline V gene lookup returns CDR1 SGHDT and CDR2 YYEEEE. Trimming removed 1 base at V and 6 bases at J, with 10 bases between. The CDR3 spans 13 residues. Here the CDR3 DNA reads TGTGCCAGCAGCTTGCAGGGGACTAATGGCTACACCTTC. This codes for CASSLQGTNGYTF.

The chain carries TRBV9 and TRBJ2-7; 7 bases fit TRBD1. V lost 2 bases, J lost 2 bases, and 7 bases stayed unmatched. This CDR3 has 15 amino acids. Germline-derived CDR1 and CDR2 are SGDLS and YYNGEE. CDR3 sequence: CASSVLGGAAYEQYF. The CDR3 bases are TGTGCCAGCAGCGTTCTAGGGGGCGCCGCCTACGAGCAGTACTTC. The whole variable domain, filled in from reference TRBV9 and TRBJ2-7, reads DSGVTQTPKHLITATGQRVTLRCSPRSGDLSVYWYQQSLDQGLQFLIQYYNGEERAKGNILERFSAQQFPDLHSELNLSSLELGDSALYFCASSVLGGAAYEQYFGPGTRLTVT.

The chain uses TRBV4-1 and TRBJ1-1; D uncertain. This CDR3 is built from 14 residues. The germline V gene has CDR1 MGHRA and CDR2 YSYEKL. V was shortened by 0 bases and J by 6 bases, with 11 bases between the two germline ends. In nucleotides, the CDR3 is TGCGCCAGCAGCCAAGAGAGTCTACGAGCTGAAGCTTTCTTT. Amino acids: CASSQESLRAEAFF.

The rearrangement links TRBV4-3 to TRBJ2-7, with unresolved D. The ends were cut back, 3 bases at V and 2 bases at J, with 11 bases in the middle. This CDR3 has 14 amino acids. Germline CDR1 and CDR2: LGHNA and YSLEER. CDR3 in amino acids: CASSQSLVTYEQYF. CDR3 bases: TGCGCCAGCAGCCAGTCGTTAGTGACCTACGAGCAGTACTTC.

CDR3 coding DNA: TGTGCCAGCAGTGGGAAAGGAGCAGGGATGAGTCAGCCCCAGCATTTT. Protein product: CASSGKGAGMSQPQHF. J is TRBJ1-5 and V is TRBV2, with D perhaps TRBD1 (5 bases). Germline V CDR1 and CDR2: SNHLY, FYNNEI. The CDR3 runs 16 residues. V lost 4 bases to trimming and J lost 6 bases, with 19 bases between them.

Here the CDR3 reads CASSAPGQGLETQYF. The CDR3 nucleotides read TGTGCCAGCAGCGCCCCGGGACAGGGTTTAGAGACCCAGTACTTC. The chain uses TRBV5-6 and TRBJ2-5, with 9 bases identical to TRBD1. The CDR3 contains 15 residues. J was trimmed by 4 bases and V by 4 bases; bases with no gene match: 8. Germline assignment: CDR1 SGHDT and CDR2 YYEEEE.

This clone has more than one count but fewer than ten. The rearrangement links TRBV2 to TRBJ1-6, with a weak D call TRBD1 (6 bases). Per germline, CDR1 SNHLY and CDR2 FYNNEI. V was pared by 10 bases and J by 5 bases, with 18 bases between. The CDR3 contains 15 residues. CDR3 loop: CATPRGGTDNSPLHF. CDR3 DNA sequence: TGTGCCACCCCCCGAGGGGGTACGGATAATTCACCCCTCCACTTT.

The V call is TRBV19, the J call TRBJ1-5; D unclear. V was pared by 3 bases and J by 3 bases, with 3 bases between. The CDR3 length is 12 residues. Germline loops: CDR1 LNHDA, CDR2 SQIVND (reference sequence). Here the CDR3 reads CASSMANQPQHF. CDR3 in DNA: TGTGCCAGTAGTATGGCCAATCAGCCCCAGCATTTT.

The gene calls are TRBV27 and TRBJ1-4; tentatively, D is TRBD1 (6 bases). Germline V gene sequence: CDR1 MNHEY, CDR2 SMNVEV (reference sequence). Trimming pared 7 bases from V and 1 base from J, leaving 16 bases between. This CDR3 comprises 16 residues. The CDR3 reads CASTPWGRGTNEKLFF. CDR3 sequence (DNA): TGTGCCAGCACCCCTTGGGGGCGCGGAACTAATGAAAAACTGTTTTTT.

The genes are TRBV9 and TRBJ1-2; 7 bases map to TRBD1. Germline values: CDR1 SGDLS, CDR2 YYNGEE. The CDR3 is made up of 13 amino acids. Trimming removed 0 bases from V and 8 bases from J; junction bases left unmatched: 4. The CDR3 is CASSVGTGGGYTF. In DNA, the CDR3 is TGTGCCAGCAGCGTAGGGACAGGTGGAGGCTACACCTTC.

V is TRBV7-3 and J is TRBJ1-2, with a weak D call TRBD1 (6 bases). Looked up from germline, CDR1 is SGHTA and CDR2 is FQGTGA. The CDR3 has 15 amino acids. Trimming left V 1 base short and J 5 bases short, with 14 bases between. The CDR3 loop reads CASSLKGGTLYGYTF. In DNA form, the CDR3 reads TGTGCCAGCAGCTTAAAGGGAGGGACACTATATGGCTACACCTTC.

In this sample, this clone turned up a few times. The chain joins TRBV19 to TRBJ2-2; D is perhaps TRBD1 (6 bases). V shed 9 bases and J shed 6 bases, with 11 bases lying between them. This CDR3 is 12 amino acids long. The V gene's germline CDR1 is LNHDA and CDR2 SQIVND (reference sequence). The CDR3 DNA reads TGTGCCAGCCAACAGGGCCCCGGGGAGCTGTTTTTT. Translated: CASQQGPGELFF.